Below, 13 T cell receptor beta chains from the same sample are listed, as sequenced in a study of blood T cell repertoires in COVID-19. Repertoires were generated with immunoSEQ multiplex PCR, while TCRdb's copy carries only in-frame clones and drops some. The sample holds about 280,000 clones, nearly 90% seen once. Sequencing used PBMCs or T cells enriched from blood (not recorded which). These TCRs come from a woman between 18 and 29 years old with acute COVID-19.

The V and J genes are TRBV9 and TRBJ1-4, with 7 bases identical to TRBD1. In germline, CDR1 is SGDLS, CDR2 YYNGEE. CDR3 length: 17 residues. With 2 bases clipped from V and 0 bases from J, the junction kept 7 bases outside the gene matches. The CDR3: CASSVRDSFATNEKLFF. The CDR3 DNA reads as TGTGCCAGCAGCGTCCGGGACAGTTTTGCAACTAATGAAAAACTGTTTTTT. The full variable domain, with the rest looked up from reference TRBV9 and TRBJ1-4, is DSGVTQTPKHLITATGQRVTLRCSPRSGDLSVYWYQQSLDQGLQFLIQYYNGEERAKGNILERFSAQQFPDLHSELNLSSLELGDSALYFCASSVRDSFATNEKLFFGSGTQLSVL.

This clone was observed once. V usage is TRBV19 and J usage is TRBJ2-4, with D tentatively TRBD2 (6 bases). Trimming took 3 bases from V and 0 from J, leaving 12 bases between them. The germline V gene encodes CDR1 LNHDA and CDR2 SQIVND (reference sequence). This CDR3 is 16 amino acids long. CDR3 loop: CASSMGRDLAKNIQYF. DNA of the CDR3: TGTGCCAGTAGTATGGGGCGGGATCTAGCCAAAAACATTCAGTACTTC.

The chain employs TRBV5-4 and TRBJ2-7; D may be TRBD2 (7 bases). The CDR3 is 16 amino acids. Between the trimmed V and J ends, which lost 0 bases and 3 bases, there was a span of 16 bases. The germline gives CDR1 SGHNT, CDR2 YYREEE (reference sequence). The CDR3 DNA is TGTGCCAGCAGCTTGGGGGGGGGCGGAGTTATCTACGAGCAGTACTTC. It is translated as CASSLGGGGVIYEQYF.

The V and J genes are TRBV5-6 and TRBJ2-1; TRBD2 aligns across 13 bases. The CDR3 runs to 19 residues. Unmatched junction bases numbered 15, after V lost 0 bases and J lost 9 bases. Germline CDR1 reads SGHDT; CDR2 reads YYEEEE. The DNA of the CDR3 is TGTGCCAGCAGCTTGGGGATGGTAGCTTGGGGACTAGCGGGACCTGAGCAGTTCTTC. Translation gives CASSLGMVAWGLAGPEQFF.

This chain connects TRBV4-1 to TRBJ2-1; TRBD2 matches at 8 bases. Per the germline V gene, CDR1 is MGHRA and CDR2 is YSYEKL. Trimming cost V 0 bases and J 9 bases; bases outside gene matches: 16. This CDR3 is 18 amino acids long. The CDR3 sequence is CASSQDKFESAGGVEQFF. The DNA of the CDR3 is TGCGCCAGCAGCCAAGATAAGTTCGAGTCGGCGGGAGGAGTTGAGCAGTTCTTC.

The chain has TRBV29-1 and TRBJ2-6, with a weak D call TRBD1 (5 bases). Deletions cut 6 bases from V and 0 bases from J, with 9 bases between. The CDR3 runs to 14 residues. Germline V gene sequence: CDR1 SQVTM, CDR2 ANQGSEA. The CDR3 spells CSVDSSSGANVLTF. The CDR3 region has the DNA TGCAGCGTCGACAGTTCCTCTGGGGCCAACGTCCTGACTTTC.

The CDR3 sequence is CATYKGGRRTFF. The CDR3 nucleotides read TGTGCCACCTACAAAGGGGGCAGGAGAACTTTCTTT. The gene calls are TRBV28 and TRBJ1-1; 7 bases are shared with TRBD1. The J segment lost 12 bases and the V segment lost 10 bases, leaving 14 bases of the junction unmatched. Germline assignment: CDR1 MDHEN and CDR2 SYDVKM. The CDR3 has 12 residues.

This clone came up once. V usage is TRBV3-1 (or the pseudogene TRBV3-2) and J usage is TRBJ1-1, with unresolved D. Germline assignment: CDR1 LGHDT and CDR2 YNNKEL (reference sequence). The V gene lost 5 bases and the J gene lost 0 bases, with 7 bases spanning the gap. The CDR3 has 13 residues. In nucleotides, the CDR3 is TGTGCCAGCAGCTTCATCATGAACACTGAAGCTTTCTTT. Encoded protein: CASSFIMNTEAFF.

The table lists this clone with a few counts. The chain has TRBV13 and TRBJ2-4; no definite D call. The CDR3 spans 14 residues. Germline values: CDR1 PRHDT, CDR2 FYEKMQ (reference sequence). Trimming took off 5 bases at V and 3 bases at J, with 11 bases between the two ends. The CDR3 DNA reads TGTGCCAGCAGCCTTCGCCGGGTCAAAAACATTCAGTACTTC. Translated, it gives CASSLRRVKNIQYF.

The gene calls are TRBV6-5 and TRBJ1-5, with D tentatively TRBD1 (5 bases). The CDR3 is 14 residues long. Germline V gene data show CDR1 as MNHEY and CDR2 as SVGAGI. Trimming left V 6 bases short and J 2 bases short, with 11 bases between. This chain's CDR3 is CASSQGLGNQPQHF. DNA of the CDR3: TGTGCCAGCAGCCAGGGACTGGGCAATCAGCCCCAGCATTTT.

The V call is TRBV7-8, the J call TRBJ2-7; possible D gene TRBD2, 6 bases. CDR1 is SGHVS, CDR2 FQNEAQ, per germline. The CDR3 runs to 15 residues. V was shortened by 5 bases and J by 3 bases, with 17 bases between the two germline ends. CDR3 sequence: CASSPSRVSGYEQYF. The DNA for the CDR3 is TGTGCCAGCAGCCCGAGCCGGGTTAGCGGCTACGAGCAGTACTTC.

This chain links TRBV5-1 with TRBJ2-7, with a possible D match to TRBD2 (6 bases). This CDR3 is 16 amino acids long. Trimming took 0 bases from V and 0 from J, leaving 13 bases between them. From germline, CDR1 is SGHRS and CDR2 YFSETQ. This chain's CDR3 is CASSLAVAVSSYEQYF. CDR3 DNA: TGCGCCAGCAGCTTGGCCGTAGCGGTTAGCTCCTACGAGCAGTACTTC.

The chain uses TRBV19 and TRBJ1-2; 7 nucleotides align to TRBD1. The V segment lost 5 bases and the J segment 6 bases; nucleotides outside the gene matches: 15. The CDR3 contains 16 residues. Germline CDR1 is LNHDA and CDR2 is SQIVND (reference sequence). CDR3 in amino acids: CASSPPLRQGSDGYTF. CDR3 DNA: TGTGCCAGTAGTCCCCCCCTAAGACAGGGTTCGGATGGCTACACCTTC.